Below, 20 T cell receptor beta chains from the same sample are listed, as sequenced in a study of T-cell reconstitution after alpha-beta-depleted transplantation in children. Unique molecular identifiers tagged the TCRbeta library. TCRdb reprocessed the PCR reads via MiXCR and lists one record per CDR3 protein. There are 200,000 to 250,000 distinct CDR3 sequences in the sample; about 9.2% occur only once, and less than 8% lies in the top ten. The source was PBMCs from the stem cell graft donor, collected from the stem cell graft. These receptors were collected from a human donor who donated a stem cell graft to a child with acute lymphoblastic leukemia.

CDR3 loop: CASSPLQGANYGYTF. The CDR3, as DNA: TGTGCCAGCAGCCCCCTTCAAGGGGCTAACTATGGCTACACCTTC. The chain recombines TRBV7-2 with TRBJ1-2; D is possibly TRBD1 (5 bases). This CDR3 contains 15 residues. The germline CDR1 and CDR2 sequences are SGHTA and FQGNSA. Trimming stripped 5 bases from V and 0 bases from J, with 13 bases between.

A word on this clonotype: One junction end does not reproduce the germline sequence, and a read error may be involved. The chain uses TRBV29-1 and TRBJ2-1, with D tentatively TRBD1 (6 bases). This CDR3 region has 11 residues. Germline loops: CDR1 SQVTM, CDR2 ANQGSEA. This chain's CDR3 is CSVEAQGFPHF. CDR3 in DNA: TGCAGCGTTGAAGCCCAGGGGTTTCCCCACTTC.

Note on this clonotype: A much more abundant neighbour one base away suggests this may be a read error. The CDR3 reads CAIGPNRDSYEQYF. CDR3 in DNA: TGTGCCATCGGTCCCAACCGGGACAGCTACGAGCAGTACTTC. The chain has TRBV10-3 and TRBJ2-7, with 7 bases aligning to TRBD1. The CDR3 sequence is 14 residues long. In germline, CDR1 is ENHRY, CDR2 SYGVKD. Trimming cost V 8 bases and J 3 bases; bases outside gene matches: 10.

The chain is built from TRBV6-5 and TRBJ2-1, with 11 bases aligning to TRBD2. The CDR3 consists of 16 residues. With 6 bases clipped from V and 5 bases from J, the junction kept 9 bases outside the gene matches. Germline CDR1 reads MNHEY; CDR2 reads SVGAGI. The CDR3 here is CASRPLAGVTHNEQFF. The CDR3 bases are TGTGCCAGCAGGCCACTAGCGGGGGTGACCCACAATGAGCAGTTCTTC.

V usage is TRBV10-3 and J usage is TRBJ2-7; TRBD1 matches 8 bases. The CDR3 is made up of 13 amino acids. The trim removed 10 bases at V and 4 bases at J, leaving 9 bases unmatched. Germline CDR1 reads ENHRY; CDR2 reads SYGVKD. The CDR3 loop reads CATLGGQEYEQYF. For the CDR3, the DNA is TGTGCCACCCTGGGGGGACAGGAATACGAGCAGTACTTC.

The DNA of the CDR3 is TGCAGCGTTGGCCGGGTGAACACTGAAGCTTTCTTT. Translating it yields CSVGRVNTEAFF. This chain uses TRBV29-1 with TRBJ1-1; D ambiguous. Trimming took 4 bases from V and 0 from J, leaving 6 bases between them. Germline V lookup: CDR1 SQVTM, CDR2 ANQGSEA. CDR3 length: 12 residues. The entire variable domain, with the rest obtained from reference TRBV29-1 and TRBJ1-1, is as follows: SAVISQKPSRDICQRGTSLTIQCQVDSQVTMMFWYRQQPGQSLTLIATANQGSEATYESGFVIDKFPISRPNLTFSTLTVSNMSPEDSSIYLCSVGRVNTEAFFGQGTRLTVV.

This clonotype showed up just a few times. The chain couples TRBV12-3 or TRBV12-4 to TRBJ1-2; no definite D call. The CDR3 runs to 10 residues. The V end was cut by 3 bases, the J end by 6 bases, with 2 bases between. The CDR3 region is CASSLNGYTF. The CDR3, as DNA: TGTGCCAGCAGTTTGAATGGCTACACCTTC.

The rearrangement joins TRBV4-1 to TRBJ1-2; D is undetermined. The V and J ends lost 0 bases and 0 bases respectively, with 11 bases between them. CDR3 length: 16 residues. Germline CDR1 MGHRA, CDR2 YSYEKL. The CDR3 loop is CASSQESAGANYGYTF. In DNA form, the CDR3 reads TGCGCCAGCAGCCAAGAGTCCGCAGGAGCTAACTATGGCTACACCTTC.

The chain has TRBV19 and TRBJ2-7, with 13 bases identical to TRBD2. The CDR3 sequence is 16 residues long. V dropped 3 bases and J dropped 1; count of bases not matched to a gene: 3. Per the germline V gene, CDR1 is LNHDA and CDR2 is SQIVND (reference sequence). CDR3 DNA: TGTGCCAGTAGTATGACTAGCGGGGGGAGATCCTACGAGCAGTACTTC. It codes for CASSMTSGGRSYEQYF. The whole variable domain, filled in from reference TRBV19 and TRBJ2-7, reads DGGITQSPKYLFRKEGQNVTLSCEQNLNHDAMYWYRQDPGQGLRLIYYSQIVNDFQKGDIAEGYSVSREKKESFPLTVTSAQKNPTAFYLCASSMTSGGRSYEQYFGPGTRLTVT.

This clonotype was counted a few times. This chain joins TRBV5-8 and TRBJ1-4; D is ambiguous. V was cut by 4 bases and J by 0 bases, with 7 bases left in between. The germline gives CDR1 SGHTS, CDR2 YDEGEE. The CDR3 runs to 14 residues. CDR3 sequence (DNA): TGTGCCAGCAGCCCCATTGCAACTAATGAAAAACTGTTTTTT. Translation: CASSPIATNEKLFF.

This clonotype was detected many times. This sequence joins TRBV21-1 and TRBJ2-3; the D call TRBD2 from the table was never checked on the DNA. TRBV21-1 is a pseudogene locus. This CDR3 has 15 amino acids. Here the CDR3 DNA reads TGTGCCAGCAGCAAGCGGGGAGGGATCACAGATACGCAGTATTTT. It is translated as CASSKRGGITDTQYF.

Note on this clonotype: This may arise from a read error, as a much more abundant clone is one base away. Since the CDR3 does not end with the conserved phenylalanine or tryptophan, this likely comes from a read error. The chain has TRBV5-1 and TRBJ1-3; tentatively, D is TRBD1 (6 bases). Germline CDR1 is SGHRS and CDR2 is YFSETQ. V gave up 3 bases and J gave up 0 bases, with 7 bases separating them. The CDR3 totals 14 residues. The CDR3 loop reads CASSWDNSGNTIYY. CDR3 DNA sequence: TGCGCCAGCAGCTGGGACAACTCTGGAAACACCATATATTAT.

The chain couples TRBV2 to TRBJ2-1, with D perhaps TRBD1 (6 bases). Germline V gene lookup returns CDR1 SNHLY and CDR2 FYNNEI. The V end lost 5 bases, the J end lost 9 bases, and 11 bases lay between the germline ends. The length of the CDR3 is 12 residues. The CDR3 sequence: CASSPAGVEQFF. In nucleotides, the CDR3 is TGTGCCAGCAGTCCCGCAGGGGTTGAGCAGTTCTTC.

The chain carries TRBV5-4 and TRBJ1-5; D is ambiguous. Trimming pared 3 bases from V and 2 bases from J, leaving 15 bases between. Germline V lookup: CDR1 SGHNT, CDR2 YYREEE (reference sequence). The CDR3 totals 16 residues. CDR3 DNA sequence: TGTGCCAGCAGCTCGGGTGGAGGCGTAGGCAATCAGCCCCAGCATTTT. It encodes CASSSGGGVGNQPQHF.

This clonotype turned up a few times. The chain uses TRBV28 and TRBJ2-7; D unresolved. CDR1 is MDHEN, CDR2 SYDVKM, per germline. The V gene lost 2 bases and the J gene lost 1 base, with 9 bases spanning the gap. The CDR3 runs to 14 residues. The CDR3 is CASSLKGMSYEQYF. The CDR3 DNA follows: TGTGCCAGCAGTTTAAAAGGGATGTCCTACGAGCAGTACTTC.

This clonotype has just a few counts. This chain uses TRBV6-2 or TRBV6-3 with TRBJ2-7, with 8 bases fitting TRBD2. The ends lost 2 bases at V and 2 bases at J; junction bases unmatched: 5. Germline-derived CDR1 and CDR2 are MNHEY and SVGEGT. This CDR3 spans 15 amino acids. CDR3 coding DNA: TGTGCCAGCAGTTACCCCTCGGGGGGGACCTACGAGCAGTACTTC. It yields the protein CASSYPSGGTYEQYF.

The chain uses TRBV12-3 or TRBV12-4 and TRBJ2-1; tentatively, D is TRBD1 (6 bases). This CDR3 is 17 amino acids long. Trimming removed 5 bases from V and 0 bases from J, with 17 bases in between. The CDR3 coding sequence is TGTGCCAGCAGTGGGACATCACGGGGAAGCTCCTACAATGAGCAGTTCTTC. As protein: CASSGTSRGSSYNEQFF.

This clonotype appeared a few times. The rearrangement links TRBV3-1 to TRBJ2-5; D may be TRBD1 (5 bases). Germline CDR1 and CDR2: LGHDT and YNNKEL (reference sequence). Trimming took 0 bases from V and 5 from J, leaving 13 bases between them. There are 15 residues in the CDR3. The DNA for the CDR3 is TGTGCCAGCAGCCAAGACAGGCTGGGGCGGGAGACCCAGTACTTC. It yields the protein CASSQDRLGRETQYF.

This clonotype has just a few counts. CDR3 in DNA: TGTGCCAGTAGTAAGGGGCATCAATGGACTGAAGCTTTCTTT. Translating gives CASSKGHQWTEAFF. V and J are TRBV19 and TRBJ1-1; TRBD1 is a possible D gene (5 bases). The CDR3 runs to 14 residues. The V end was cut by 4 bases, the J end by 5 bases, with 14 bases between. Germline CDR1 is LNHDA and CDR2 is SQIVND (reference sequence).

The V and J genes are TRBV24-1 and TRBJ2-1; TRBD2 aligns across 7 bases. V shed 5 bases, J shed 7 bases, and the junction held 7 bases outside the gene matches. CDR3 size: 14 residues. Per germline, CDR1 KGHDR and CDR2 SFDVKD. The CDR3 is CATSASGEANEQFF. CDR3 nucleotides: TGTGCCACCAGTGCCAGCGGGGAAGCAAATGAGCAGTTCTTC.